This T cell receptor (beta chain) was recorded in a study of T cells after posttransplantation cyclophosphamide. Worth noting for this clone: Antigen specificity is unknown.

General study findings and limits: Recipient CMV seropositivity and CMV reactivation strongly tracked TRB clonality. Tissue-infiltrating T cells from skin or gut overlapped little with blood T cells. Donor CD8+ memory clones often dominated recipient blood repertoires at later times.

Generated by immunoSEQ multiplex PCR, the TCRdb table keeps only in-frame clones and is missing some. The sample yields tens of thousands of clones, about 76% seen once. The V end lost 4 bases, the J end lost 3 bases, and 13 bases lay between the germline ends. Looked up from germline, CDR1 is MNHEY and CDR2 is SMNVEV (reference sequence). This CDR3 is built from 14 residues. The TCR originated in a woman aged 60-70 years in good health, CMV-negative, and a related stem cell transplant donor. The material sequenced was memory CD4+ T cells sorted from PBMCs. The rearrangement links TRBV27 to TRBJ2-7; D may be TRBD1 (5 bases). CDR3 sequence (DNA): TGTGCCAGCAGTTCGGTCAGGGTAGACTACGAGCAGTACTTC. Amino acid sequence: CASSSVRVDYEQYF.